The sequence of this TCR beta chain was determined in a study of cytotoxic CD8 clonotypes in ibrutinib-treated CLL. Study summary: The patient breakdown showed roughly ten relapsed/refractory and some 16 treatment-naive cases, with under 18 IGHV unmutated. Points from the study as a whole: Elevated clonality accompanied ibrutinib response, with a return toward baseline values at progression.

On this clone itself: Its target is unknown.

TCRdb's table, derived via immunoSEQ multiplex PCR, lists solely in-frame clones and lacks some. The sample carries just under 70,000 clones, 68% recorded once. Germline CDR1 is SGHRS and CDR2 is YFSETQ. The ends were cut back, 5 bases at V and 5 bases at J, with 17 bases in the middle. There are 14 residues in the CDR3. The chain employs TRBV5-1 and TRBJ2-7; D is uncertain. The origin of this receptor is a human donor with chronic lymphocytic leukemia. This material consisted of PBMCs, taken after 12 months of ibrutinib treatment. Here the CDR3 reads CASRQTVGSHEQYF. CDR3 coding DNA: TGCGCCAGCAGGCAGACCGTTGGTTCCCACGAGCAGTACTTC.